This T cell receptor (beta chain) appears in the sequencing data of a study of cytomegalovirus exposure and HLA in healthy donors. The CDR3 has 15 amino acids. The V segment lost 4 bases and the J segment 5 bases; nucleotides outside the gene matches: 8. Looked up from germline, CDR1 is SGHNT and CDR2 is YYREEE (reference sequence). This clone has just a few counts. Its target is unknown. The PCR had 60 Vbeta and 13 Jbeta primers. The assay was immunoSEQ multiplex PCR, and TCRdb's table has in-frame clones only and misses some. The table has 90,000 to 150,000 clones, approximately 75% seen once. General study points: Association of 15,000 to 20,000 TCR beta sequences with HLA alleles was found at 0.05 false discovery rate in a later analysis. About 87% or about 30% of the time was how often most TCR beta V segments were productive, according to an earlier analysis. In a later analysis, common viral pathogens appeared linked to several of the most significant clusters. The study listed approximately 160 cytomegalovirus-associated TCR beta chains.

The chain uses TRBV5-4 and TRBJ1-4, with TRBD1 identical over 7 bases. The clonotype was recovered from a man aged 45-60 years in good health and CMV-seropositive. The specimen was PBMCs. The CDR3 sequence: CASSTSTGKNEKLFF. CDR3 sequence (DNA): TGTGCCAGCAGCACCTCGACAGGGAAGAATGAAAAACTGTTTTTT.